This TCR beta chain derives from a study of blood T cells in healthy people across ages. Whole-study findings and limits: Donors of long life had a larger count of naive CD4+ cells and greater diversity than aged donors. Measured against age, TCR beta diversity per million T cells decreased in a roughly linear manner.

The CDR3 covers 16 residues. Germline values: CDR1 SEHNR, CDR2 FQNEAQ (reference sequence). The V segment lost 3 bases and the J segment 7 bases; nucleotides outside the gene matches: 11. Concerning this clonotype: The target antigen is unknown.

A second PCR, run for roughly 7 to 12 cycles, used a sample-barcoded 5' primer plus a J-beta primer mix. TCRdb redid the calling of the 5' RACE reads with MiXCR, one entry per CDR3 protein. The table includes around 1,600,000 distinct CDR3 sequences, 42% detected once. The source is a woman aged 18-30 years in good health. The sequencing sample was made of blood. The chain joins TRBV7-9 to TRBJ2-1, with 8 bases identical to TRBD2. The CDR3, as DNA: TGTGCCAGCAGCTTTTTGCGGGGGGCGGTCGGGAATGAGCAGTTCTTC. This encodes CASSFLRGAVGNEQFF.